The T cell receptor beta chain under discussion was sequenced for a study of blood T cell repertoires in COVID-19. Study summary: COVID-19 samples, acute and convalescent, were from the United States, Italy and Spain. Nucleic acid was either cDNA or gDNA, and it came from T cells, B-cell-depleted T cells, or PBMCs.

V lost 1 base to trimming and J lost 1 base, with 8 bases between them. The CDR3 length is 14 residues. The germline V gene encodes CDR1 SEHNR and CDR2 FQNEAQ (reference sequence). Sequenced by immunoSEQ multiplex PCR; TCRdb stores in-frame clones only, minus some. Of about 98,000 clones listed, approximately 80% were seen once; the top ten hold about 9%. This TCR derives from a man between 60 and 75 years old with active or convalescent COVID-19. The chain uses TRBV7-9 and TRBJ2-7; no clear D gene. The sequenced sample was peripheral blood. The CDR3 DNA reads TGTGCCAGCAGCTTAGGAATCGAGTCCTACGAGCAGTACTTC. The encoded protein is CASSLGIESYEQYF.